This T cell receptor (beta chain) was identified during a study of identical twins (dated by TCRdb to between 2015 and 2016). About the full investigation: To test whether fetal clonotypes persist, the study used deep sequencing on TCR alpha and beta repertoires from monozygotic twins, unrelated adults of various ages, and cord blood. To rule out contamination, replicate twin experiments were performed at different times with different library preparation protocols. Overall study outcomes, separate from this receptor: A weaker excess of twin sharing was found in beta out-of-frame sequences because the signal-to-noise ratio was lowered by fewer shared sequences. Zero-insertion analyses could be partly confounded by invariant T cells such as MAIT and iNKT, though diverse VJ usage argued against such confounding for most clonotypes. Because the same donors could not be followed over many years, conclusions were based on cross-sectional statistical analysis. Fewer insertions were carried by abundant cord blood beta clonotypes; a weaker similar trend was observed in young adult naive repertoires, while no such trend was observed in memory repertoires. In monozygotic twins, out-of-frame TCR alpha sharing was systematically underestimated by recombination models, although the models agreed with sharing between unrelated individuals. Out-of-frame TCR alpha sequences shared between twins showed an excess of low generation-probability sequences compared with coincidental sharing between unrelated individuals.

Library method: 5' RACE. Sequencing took place on an Illumina HiSeq 2000. A universal primer binding site was introduced by template switching, and a unique molecular identifier was present in the final cDNA, enabling accurate counting of TCR cDNA molecules. Specific primers in the conserved constant-segment region were used to synthesize first-strand cDNA for TCR alpha and beta chains. To control for contamination, every cDNA library was double barcoded, receiving both a SMART-Mk sample barcode and Illumina barcodes. TruSeq adapter sequences along with Illumina sample barcodes were introduced in two successive PCR steps. The TCR alpha and beta cDNA libraries were sequenced on the Illumina HiSeq platform using custom primers. Concerning the study's data processing: Raw reads were processed with MiGEC to extract unique molecular identifiers, and MiXCR was used to determine CDR3 positions. Recombination models were inferred per individual with the repgenHMM and IGoR tools using an EM algorithm. The analysis of shared clonotypes was done with the tcR package in R, with sharing normalized by the product of cloneset sizes. To study raw recombination without the effects of thymic and clonal selection, out-of-frame nonproductive sequences were analyzed. TCRdb itself trimmed the public reads at Q25 with fastp, ran MiXCR and retained productive beta chains. All rows with the same CDR3 protein become a single entry with the most common DNA and genes. TCRdb's processing, not the authors' own work, is the source of the V and J calls. Present in this sample are some 570,000 distinct CDR3 sequences, approximately 20% of which were seen just once. Clones ranked in the top ten supply approximately 0.5% of the sample.

Trimming takes 4 bases off V and 4 bases off J; junction bases not matched to a gene: 10. According to the germline V gene (reference sequence), CDR1 reads DFQATT and CDR2 reads SNEGSKA. From the cysteine up to the phenylalanine, the CDR3 has a length of 16 residues. The DNA shown is the 48-base CDR3, in frame from base 1. On this clonotype itself: Its binding antigen is unknown. Base quality data are lacking; no much larger clone is found one base away.

Only healthy Caucasian donors were included. Three pairs of female monozygotic twins, all aged roughly 18 to 29 years, were included in the twin cohort. Positive isolation kits from Invitrogen were used to isolate the CD4+ and CD8+ T cell populations. The sample was also reused in another study, on yellow fever vaccine responses in identical twins. Drawing on the second study: According to the authors, the vaccine-induced T cell response in identical twins seemed to be partly convergent and partly specific to each individual. The study precisely tracked vaccine-responding T cell clones in identical twins.

The TCR originated in a woman aged 18-29 years in good health. The chain couples TRBV20-1 to TRBJ2-3, with 11 junctional bases fitting TRBD2. The specimen was CD4+ T cells sorted from blood. The base sequence is TGCAGTGCTAAAGGAGCTAGCGGGGGGATGGCAGATACGCAGTATTTT. Its translation is CSAKGASGGMADTQYF.